This entry is about one TCR beta chain. Its cognate antigen is unknown. The data originate from a study of cytomegalovirus exposure and HLA in healthy donors. As for the study in general: There were 90 million to 130 million unique TCR beta sequences, drawn from roughly 200 million T cells, in an earlier analysis.

Primers included in the PCR were 60 Vbeta and 13 Jbeta primers. TCRdb's copy holds only in-frame clones and misses some; the assay was immunoSEQ multiplex PCR. Of 60,000 to 70,000 clones in the sample, 68% were seen once. General study findings and limits: Most TCRs appeared rarely, but some public TCRs recurred in many donors. CMV serostatus was the sole immune exposure data available. It was taken for granted in presence/absence analyses that sequencing depth across donors was roughly uniform.

The origin of this receptor is a woman aged 30 to 39 in good health and CMV-seronegative. The sample was PBMCs.

The CDR3 DNA follows: TGTGCCAGCAGGCGGGCAGTTAACTATGGCTACACCTTC. It is translated as CASRRAVNYGYTF. V usage is TRBV6-5 and J usage is TRBJ1-2, with no clear D. This CDR3 comprises 13 residues. The V gene lost 6 bases and the J gene lost 1 base, with 9 bases spanning the gap. Germline V gene data show CDR1 as MNHEY and CDR2 as SVGAGI.